The clone carrying this T cell receptor beta chain was recorded a few times. The PCR contained 60 Vbeta and 13 Jbeta primers. Sequencing was performed with immunoSEQ multiplex PCR; in TCRdb, only in-frame clones are kept and a portion is missing. This table holds 140,000 to 150,000 clones, around three quarters found once. These data come from a study of cytomegalovirus exposure and HLA in healthy donors. Per the germline V gene, CDR1 is SNHLY and CDR2 is FYNNEI. The CDR3 extends over 12 amino acids. Between the trimmed V and J ends, which lost 7 bases and 7 bases, there was a span of 10 bases. Material: PBMCs. The chain uses TRBV2 and TRBJ1-4; a possible D gene is TRBD1 (5 bases). This sequence was found in a woman in her thirties or forties in good health and CMV-seronegative. In DNA form, the CDR3 reads TGTGCCAGCAAACCCGACAGTGAAAAACTGTTTTTT. It codes for CASKPDSEKLFF.